Below, 32 T cell receptor beta chains from the same sample are listed, as sequenced in a study of somatic mutations in cytotoxic T cells in rheumatoid arthritis. The table came from immunoSEQ multiplex PCR; TCRdb's copy has only in-frame clones and leaves some out. This repertoire shows approximately 5,200 clones, roughly 80% found once; its top ten account for 47%. Sequencing was carried out using CD8+ T cells sorted from blood. The receptors originated from a woman in her forties or fifties with rheumatoid arthritis.

The rearrangement joins TRBV2 to TRBJ2-5; 7 nucleotides align to TRBD1. The J call may be wrong; the DNA end is better matched by TRBJ2-7. The CDR3 consists of 13 residues. Germline CDR1 and CDR2: SNHLY and FYNNEI. CDR3 residues: CASRDRLGYEQYF. The DNA for the CDR3 is TGTGCCAGCAGGGACAGGCTGGGGTACGAGCAGTACTTC.

This clone is deemed large (0.1 to 1%). The chain links TRBV4-2 to TRBJ2-2; the D is unclear. The CDR3 is made up of 15 amino acids. The germline CDR1 and CDR2 sequences are LGHNA and YNFKEQ. The V gene lost 1 base and the J gene lost 0 bases, with 6 bases spanning the gap. The CDR3 nucleotides are TGTGCCAGCAGCCAAGTCACAGCGAACACCGGGGAGCTGTTTTTT. Translating it yields CASSQVTANTGELFF.

The chain employs TRBV6-1 and TRBJ1-2; TRBD1 matches at 8 bases. Germline-derived CDR1 and CDR2 are MNHNS and SASEGT. Trimming took 10 bases from V and 4 from J; bases not matched to a gene: 8. This CDR3 is 13 amino acids long. In DNA, the CDR3 is TGTGCCATTTCACAGGGGGGAGGCTATGGCTACACCTTC. Encoded protein: CAISQGGGYGYTF.

A single count supports this clone. The rearrangement links TRBV28 to TRBJ2-7; D is perhaps TRBD1 (5 bases). The CDR3 spans 14 residues. Germline assignment: CDR1 MDHEN and CDR2 SYDVKM. Trimming pared 2 bases from V and 3 bases from J, leaving 11 bases between. This CDR3 is CASSLHDSDYEQYF. Written as DNA, the CDR3 is TGTGCCAGCAGTTTACACGACAGTGACTACGAGCAGTACTTC.

J is TRBJ2-7 and V is TRBV15; tentative D call: TRBD1 (6 bases). The CDR3 is 11 residues long. Germline CDR1 reads LNHNV; CDR2 reads YYDKDF (reference sequence). V lost 4 bases, J lost 5 bases, and 6 bases lay in between. CDR3 sequence: CATSTGDEQYF. The CDR3 region has the DNA TGTGCCACCAGCACAGGGGACGAGCAGTACTTC.

The chain links TRBV10-3 to TRBJ1-1, with TRBD1 matching 8 bases. CDR3 length equals 13 residues. Germline-derived CDR1 and CDR2 are ENHRY and SYGVKD. V was clipped by 6 bases and J by 3 bases; unmatched bases: 3. The CDR3 DNA is TGTGCCATCAGCGAGACAGGGGACACTGAAGCTTTCTTT. This codes for CAISETGDTEAFF.

The chain is built from TRBV6-1 and TRBJ2-3; TRBD2 might be the D (6 bases). V lost 3 bases, J lost 2 bases, and 12 bases lay in between. Germline values: CDR1 MNHNS, CDR2 SASEGT. The CDR3 extends over 15 amino acids. DNA for the CDR3: TGTGCCAGCAGTGATTGGGGCGGGACCACAGATACGCAGTATTTT. Its translation is CASSDWGGTTDTQYF.

This rearrangement joins TRBV6-5 to TRBJ1-3; 8 nucleotides match TRBD1. CDR3 length: 15 amino acids. The trim removed 6 bases at V and 2 bases at J, leaving 6 bases unmatched. CDR1 is MNHEY and CDR2 is SVGAGI in the germline V gene. The CDR3: CASRTGQGPGNTIYF. CDR3 coding DNA: TGTGCCAGCAGAACCGGACAGGGACCTGGAAACACCATATATTTT.

A single count supports this clone. V gene TRBV11-2 combines with J gene TRBJ2-1; D remains unclear. Between the trimmed V and J ends, which lost 1 base and 0 bases, there was a span of 13 bases. The V gene's germline CDR1 is SGHAT and CDR2 FQNNGV. The CDR3 contains 17 residues. The CDR3 DNA reads as TGTGCCAGCAGCTTAGCCCTAATGGCTAGCTCCTACAATGAGCAGTTCTTC. Translating it yields CASSLALMASSYNEQFF.

Comment on this clone: A junction end diverges from the germline sequence, so it may reflect a read error. The chain uses TRBV13 and TRBJ2-5; 7 nucleotides match TRBD2. The CDR3 is made up of 15 amino acids. The germline CDR1 and CDR2 sequences are PRHDT and FYEKMQ (reference sequence). CDR3: CASSLAGGPQGTQYF. The CDR3 DNA sequence: TGTGCCAGCAGCTTAGCGGGGGGACCCCAAGGGACCCAGTACTTC.

This chain connects TRBV5-4 to TRBJ1-4; 7 positions match TRBD1. Germline CDR1 SGHNT, CDR2 YYREEE (reference sequence). The V and J ends lost 5 bases and 3 bases, in that order; junction bases with no gene match: 7. This CDR3 spans 15 amino acids. As DNA, the CDR3 is TGTGCCAGCAGGGAAGGGACAGCCTCTAATGAAAAACTGTTTTTT. Translated, it gives CASREGTASNEKLFF. Full variable domain (outside the CDR3, taken from reference TRBV5-4 and TRBJ1-4): ETGVTQSPTHLIKTRGQQVTLRCSSQSGHNTVSWYQQALGQGPQFIFQYYREEENGRGNFPPRFSGLQFPNYSSELNVNALELDDSALYLCASREGTASNEKLFFGSGTQLSVL.

The chain carries TRBV29-1 and TRBJ2-3, with 10 positions matching TRBD2. The germline V gene has CDR1 SQVTM and CDR2 ANQGSEA. CDR3 size: 17 residues. After removal of 5 bases from V and 0 bases from J, the junction contained 11 bases not matched to a gene. CDR3 loop: CSVLGLAGVASTDTQYF. CDR3 coding DNA: TGCAGCGTTTTAGGTCTAGCGGGAGTCGCAAGCACAGATACGCAGTATTTT.

The chain recombines TRBV7-6 with TRBJ2-1, with D unclear. This CDR3 is 16 amino acids long. The V and J ends lost 2 bases and 1 base respectively, with 12 bases between them. The V gene's germline CDR1 is SGHVS and CDR2 FNYEAQ. CDR3 protein: CASSLNPGVSYNEQFF. The CDR3 bases are TGTGCCAGCAGCTTAAATCCAGGCGTTTCCTACAATGAGCAGTTCTTC.

This chain links TRBV6-5 with TRBJ1-1; D gene unclear. Between the trimmed V and J ends, which lost 7 bases and 3 bases, there was a span of 15 bases. Germline V gives CDR1 MNHEY, CDR2 SVGAGI. The CDR3 has 14 amino acids. The CDR3 DNA reads TGTGCCAGCACCTATAGCGAGGGATACACTGAAGCTTTCTTT. Protein product: CASTYSEGYTEAFF.

This chain joins TRBV19 and TRBJ2-6, with D possibly TRBD2 on 5 matching bases. This CDR3 spans 13 amino acids. Trimming cost V 8 bases and J 2 bases, with 7 bases left between them. Germline-derived CDR1 and CDR2 are LNHDA and SQIVND (reference sequence). In DNA form, the CDR3 reads TGTGCCAGTGAGGGCGCTGGGGCCAACGTCCTGACTTTC. Translated: CASEGAGANVLTF. Together with reference TRBV19 and TRBJ2-6, the CDR3 gives the full variable domain: DGGITQSPKYLFRKEGQNVTLSCEQNLNHDAMYWYRQDPGQGLRLIYYSQIVNDFQKGDIAEGYSVSREKKESFPLTVTSAQKNPTAFYLCASEGAGANVLTFGAGSRLTVL.

This rearrangement joins TRBV15 to TRBJ2-6, with 8 nucleotides matching TRBD1. This CDR3 has 19 residues. Looked up from germline, CDR1 is LNHNV and CDR2 is YYDKDF (reference sequence). Germline trimming cut 6 bases from V and 4 bases from J; bases unmatched to any gene: 17. The chain's CDR3 is CATRTPRGQGVEGANVLTF. CDR3 sequence (DNA): TGTGCCACCAGGACTCCCAGGGGGCAGGGGGTGGAAGGGGCCAACGTCCTGACTTTC. Full variable domain (outside the CDR3, taken from reference TRBV15 and TRBJ2-6): DAMVIQNPRYQVTQFGKPVTLSCSQTLNHNVMYWYQQKSSQAPKLLFHYYDKDFNNEADTPDNFQSRRPNTSFCFLDIRSPGLGDTAMYLCATRTPRGQGVEGANVLTFGAGSRLTVL.

The chain links TRBV10-2 to TRBJ1-4, with D possibly TRBD1 on 5 matching bases. Germline CDR1 reads WSHSY; CDR2 reads SAAADI. The CDR3 spans 14 residues. V lost 4 bases, J lost 0 bases, and 6 bases lay in between. This CDR3 is CASSGGATNEKLFF. CDR3 coding DNA: TGCGCCAGCAGTGGGGGGGCAACTAATGAAAAACTGTTTTTT.

In this sample, this clone turned up once. The chain has TRBV6-1 and TRBJ1-4; 8 bases match TRBD1. The germline V gene encodes CDR1 MNHNS and CDR2 SASEGT. The J segment lost 7 bases and the V segment lost 0 bases, leaving 4 bases of the junction unmatched. This CDR3 has 15 residues. The CDR3 protein is CASSEAQGAPEKLFF. CDR3 sequence (DNA): TGTGCCAGCAGTGAAGCGCAGGGGGCGCCTGAAAAACTGTTTTTT.

This chain connects TRBV30 to TRBJ2-1; 7 bases match TRBD2. Germline lookup yields CDR1 GTSNPN and CDR2 SVGIG (reference sequence). This CDR3 has 14 amino acids. V lost 8 bases and J lost 2; bases outside the gene matches: 9. The CDR3 sequence: CAGTVGGTYNEQFF. The CDR3 bases are TGTGCCGGCACTGTCGGGGGGACCTACAATGAGCAGTTCTTC.

This chain connects TRBV7-6 to TRBJ2-1; D may be TRBD1 (6 bases). The germline V gene encodes CDR1 SGHVS and CDR2 FNYEAQ. The CDR3 is 14 residues long. Trimming shortened V by 5 bases and J by 2 bases, and 10 bases separated the two germline ends. The CDR3 sequence: CASSPTGPYNEQFF. Here the CDR3 DNA reads TGTGCCAGCAGCCCGACAGGCCCCTACAATGAGCAGTTCTTC.

This clone was seen a few times. The gene calls are TRBV14 and TRBJ1-1; D is uncertain. From germline, CDR1 is SGHDN and CDR2 FVKESK. V dropped 0 bases and J dropped 11 bases, with 13 bases sitting between them. The CDR3 covers 13 residues. CDR3 region: CASSQDAALNAFF. For the CDR3, the DNA is TGTGCCAGCAGCCAAGACGCGGCCCTCAACGCTTTCTTT. The whole variable domain, filled in from reference TRBV14 and TRBJ1-1, reads EAGVTQFPSHSVIEKGQTVTLRCDPISGHDNLYWYRRVMGKEIKFLLHFVKESKQDESGMPNNRFLAERTGGTYSTLKVQPAELEDSGVYFCASSQDAALNAFFGQGTRLTVV.

With regard to this clone: Other nucleotide sequences in the sample specify the same CDR3. V is TRBV2 and J is TRBJ2-7; TRBD1 aligns across 7 bases. The junction had 15 bases not matched to a gene; V was cut back by 4 bases and J by 0 bases. CDR1 and CDR2 from the germline V gene are SNHLY and FYNNEI. This CDR3 has 18 amino acids. CDR3 nucleotide sequence: TGTGCCAGCAGTGGACGACAGGGCCGAGAGGAGATCTCCTACGAGCAGTACTTC. Its protein is CASSGRQGREEISYEQYF.

The CDR3 loop reads CASSNKGQGIEQPQHF. The CDR3 region has the DNA TGTGCCAGCAGCAACAAAGGACAGGGGATCGAACAGCCCCAGCATTTT. The gene calls are TRBV13 and TRBJ1-5; 9 bases align to TRBD1. There are 16 residues in the CDR3. The ends lost 5 bases at V and 7 bases at J; junction bases unmatched: 12. Germline values: CDR1 PRHDT, CDR2 FYEKMQ (reference sequence).

The DNA of the CDR3 is TGTGCCAGTAGACAGGGGAGCTTAGATACGCAGTATTTT. Translation: CASRQGSLDTQYF. The rearrangement links TRBV2 to TRBJ2-3; TRBD1 agrees at 8 bases. Trimming cost V 9 bases and J 5 bases; bases outside gene matches: 7. This CDR3 contains 13 residues. Germline CDR1 SNHLY, CDR2 FYNNEI.

The chain joins TRBV9 to TRBJ2-3; D is undetermined. The V and J ends lost 4 bases and 0 bases respectively, with 3 bases between them. Germline assignment: CDR1 SGDLS and CDR2 YYNGEE. The CDR3 spans 12 residues. CDR3 amino acids: CASSLSTDTQYF. CDR3 coding DNA: TGTGCCAGCAGCCTCAGCACAGATACGCAGTATTTT.

V gene TRBV9 combines with J gene TRBJ2-1; the match to TRBD2 covers 11 bases. CDR1 is SGDLS and CDR2 is YYNGEE in the germline V gene. J gave up 6 bases and V 3 bases, and 5 bases lay outside the gene matches. This CDR3 region has 15 residues. CDR3 residues: CASSASGTSGNEQFF. In DNA form, the CDR3 reads TGTGCCAGCAGCGCCTCCGGGACTAGCGGCAATGAGCAGTTCTTC. Complete variable domain (other parts from reference TRBV9 and TRBJ2-1): DSGVTQTPKHLITATGQRVTLRCSPRSGDLSVYWYQQSLDQGLQFLIQYYNGEERAKGNILERFSAQQFPDLHSELNLSSLELGDSALYFCASSASGTSGNEQFFGPGTRLTVL.

The CDR3 spells CASSNTYTGELFF. The CDR3 region has the DNA TGCGCCAGCAGCAATACTTACACCGGGGAGCTGTTTTTT. The chain combines TRBV10-2 with TRBJ2-2; D is uncertain. Germline V CDR1 and CDR2: WSHSY, SAAADI. The ends were cut back, 6 bases at V and 3 bases at J, with 8 bases in the middle. The length of the CDR3 is 13 residues.

The chain uses TRBV6-5 and TRBJ2-3, with 8 bases matching TRBD1. Germline CDR1 reads MNHEY; CDR2 reads SVGAGI. The CDR3 runs 14 residues. With 6 bases clipped from V and 5 bases from J, the junction kept 7 bases outside the gene matches. The chain's CDR3 is CASSQRTGRDTQYF. In DNA, the CDR3 is TGTGCCAGCAGCCAGCGGACAGGGCGAGATACGCAGTATTTT.

The CDR3 sequence is CATSRDWSQGVRDEQFF. The CDR3 region has the DNA TGTGCCACCAGCAGAGATTGGTCCCAGGGGGTACGTGATGAGCAGTTCTTC. This chain joins TRBV15 and TRBJ2-1; 7 bases agree with TRBD1. The germline gives CDR1 LNHNV, CDR2 YYDKDF (reference sequence). This CDR3 is built from 17 residues. The junction had 13 bases not matched to a gene; V was cut back by 0 bases and J by 8 bases.

The chain carries TRBV12-1 and TRBJ2-5; the table's D call TRBD2 went unverified against the DNA. TRBV12-1 is recorded as a pseudogene. The CDR3 contains 13 residues. This CDR3 is CASSFAGRKTQYF. In nucleotides, the CDR3 is TGTGCCAGCAGCTTTGCAGGGAGAAAGACCCAGTACTTC.

This clone was recorded a few times. The J gene is TRBJ1-5, the V gene TRBV19; D gene unclear. CDR3 size: 14 residues. V was pared by 3 bases and J by 6 bases, with 12 bases between. CDR1 LNHDA and CDR2 SQIVND come from the germline V gene (reference sequence). The CDR3 sequence: CASSIPGRGQPQHF. CDR3 in DNA: TGTGCCAGTAGTATTCCGGGGAGAGGTCAGCCCCAGCATTTT. Variable domain in full (rest from reference TRBV19 and TRBJ1-5): DGGITQSPKYLFRKEGQNVTLSCEQNLNHDAMYWYRQDPGQGLRLIYYSQIVNDFQKGDIAEGYSVSREKKESFPLTVTSAQKNPTAFYLCASSIPGRGQPQHFGDGTRLSIL.

A remark on this clone: The same CDR3 also results from other DNA sequences found in this sample. This chain connects TRBV10-2 to TRBJ2-7, with D possibly matching TRBD2 (5 bases). Germline V gene data show CDR1 as WSHSY and CDR2 as SAAADI. Deletions cut 9 bases from V and 3 bases from J, with 15 bases between. The CDR3 length is 13 residues. CDR3 nucleotides: TGCGCCAGTGACCCAGGACGGGGCTACGAGCAGTACTTC. Encoded protein: CASDPGRGYEQYF.